This T cell receptor (beta chain) was captured by sequencing in a study of cytomegalovirus exposure and HLA in healthy donors. With regard to this clone: The same CDR3 is also encoded by other DNA sequences in this sample.

The PCR contained 60 Vbeta and 13 Jbeta primers. Sequencing used immunoSEQ multiplex PCR; TCRdb keeps in-frame clones, though not all of them. The sample records about 200,000 clones, 79% being singletons. V was trimmed by 5 bases and J by 4 bases, leaving 9 bases between them. From germline, CDR1 is MNHNY and CDR2 SVGAGI (reference sequence). The CDR3 contains 12 residues. The specimen sequenced was PBMCs. The receptor's source is a girl aged 10 to 17 in good health and CMV-seropositive. The rearrangement uses TRBV6-6 and TRBJ2-7; TRBD2 is a possible D gene (5 bases). In nucleotides, the CDR3 is TGTGCCAGCAGTCCCTCGGGGTACGAGCAGTACTTC. Residues: CASSPSGYEQYF.